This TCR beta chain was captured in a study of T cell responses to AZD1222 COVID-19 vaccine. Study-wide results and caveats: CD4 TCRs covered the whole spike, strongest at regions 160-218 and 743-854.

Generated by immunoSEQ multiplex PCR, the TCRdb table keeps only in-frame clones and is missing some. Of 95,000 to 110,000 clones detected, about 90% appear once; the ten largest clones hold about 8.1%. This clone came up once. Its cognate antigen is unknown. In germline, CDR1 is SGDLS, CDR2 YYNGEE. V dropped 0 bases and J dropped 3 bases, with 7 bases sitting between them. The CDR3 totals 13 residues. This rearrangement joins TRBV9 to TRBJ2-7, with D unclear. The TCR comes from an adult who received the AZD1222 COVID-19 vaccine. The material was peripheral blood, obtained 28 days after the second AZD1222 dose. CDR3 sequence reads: CASSVGLYYEQYF. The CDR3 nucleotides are TGTGCCAGCAGCGTAGGACTTTACTACGAGCAGTACTTC.